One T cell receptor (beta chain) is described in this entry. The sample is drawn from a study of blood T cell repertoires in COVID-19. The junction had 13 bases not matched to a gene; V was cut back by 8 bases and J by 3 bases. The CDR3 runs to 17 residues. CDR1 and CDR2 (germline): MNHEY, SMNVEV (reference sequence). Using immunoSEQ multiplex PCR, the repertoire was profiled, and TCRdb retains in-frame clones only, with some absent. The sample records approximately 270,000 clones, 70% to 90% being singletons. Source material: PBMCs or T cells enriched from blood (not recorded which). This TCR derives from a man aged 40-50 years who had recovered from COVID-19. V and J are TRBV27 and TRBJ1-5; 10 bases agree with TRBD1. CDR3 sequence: CASGKSPGQGYNQPQHF. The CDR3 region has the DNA TGTGCCAGCGGAAAATCTCCGGGACAGGGGTACAATCAGCCCCAGCATTTT.